These 18 T cell receptor beta chains came from one sample sequenced in a study of control samples from healthy donors and cancer patients. Clones were read by immunoSEQ multiplex PCR, and TCRdb kept only the in-frame ones, dropping some. The table includes some 120,000 clones, about 94% detected once. Sequencing was performed on blood. The receptors originated from a man aged 25-40 years in good health.

This clone showed up just once. The V and J genes are TRBV12-5 and TRBJ2-3; no definite D call. CDR1 and CDR2 from the germline V gene are LGHNT and FRNRAP. The CDR3 consists of 13 residues. The V end was cut by 5 bases, the J end by 4 bases, with 10 bases between. The CDR3 region is CASGPSRPDTQYF. In DNA, the CDR3 is TGTGCTAGTGGTCCCTCTCGCCCAGATACGCAGTATTTT.

The chain carries TRBV5-1 and TRBJ2-1; D perhaps matches TRBD1 (5 bases). CDR3 length equals 14 residues. Germline V gene sequence: CDR1 SGHRS, CDR2 YFSETQ. The V and J ends lost 4 bases and 7 bases respectively, with 15 bases between them. The CDR3: CASSPGQGGNEQFF. As DNA, the CDR3 is TGCGCCAGCAGCCCCGGCCAGGGTGGGAATGAGCAGTTCTTC.

A few counts support this clone. At one end the junction does not follow the germline gene, possibly because of a read error. This chain links TRBV6-1 with TRBJ2-5; D gene unclear. The CDR3 totals 14 residues. Germline CDR1 reads MNHNS; CDR2 reads SASEGT. As DNA, the CDR3 is TGTGCCAGCAATGAAGGCGAAGCCCAAGAGACCCAGTACTTC. This codes for CASNEGEAQETQYF.

The V call is TRBV24-1, the J call TRBJ1-5; D is unclear. There are 12 residues in the CDR3. Trimming cost V 8 bases and J 7 bases, with 11 bases left between them. From germline, CDR1 is KGHDR and CDR2 SFDVKD. The CDR3 here is CATNHFEQPQHF. CDR3 DNA: TGTGCCACCAACCACTTCGAACAGCCCCAGCATTTT.

The chain has TRBV30 and TRBJ1-2; 8 nucleotides match TRBD1. Trimming at V came to 5 bases and at J to 5 bases, leaving 7 bases not matched to a gene. The CDR3 has 13 amino acids. Germline CDR1 GTSNPN, CDR2 SVGIG (reference sequence). The CDR3 is CAWGQGEEYGYTF. CDR3 coding DNA: TGTGCCTGGGGACAGGGCGAGGAGTATGGCTACACCTTC.

This chain connects TRBV6-4 to TRBJ2-7; the D call may be TRBD1 or TRBD2 (6 bases each). CDR3 length: 15 amino acids. Germline CDR1 reads MRHNA; CDR2 reads SNTAGT. This CDR3 is CAHGGRQVLTYEQYV. The CDR3 DNA reads TGTGCTCACGGGGGCCGACAGGTGTTGACTTACGAGCAGTACGTC.

The rearrangement links TRBV12-3 or TRBV12-4 to TRBJ2-3; D gene uncertain. With 1 base removed from V and 9 bases from J, the gap between germline ends came to 8 bases. The CDR3 is 12 residues long. CDR3 in DNA: TGTGCCAGCAGTTTAGGGCCCCGCACGCAGTATTTT. Encoded protein: CASSLGPRTQYF.

This chain uses TRBV4-2 with TRBJ1-5, with D maybe TRBD1 (6 bases). CDR1 and CDR2 from the germline V gene are LGHNA and YNFKEQ. Trimming took off 2 bases at V and 11 bases at J, with 13 bases between the two ends. This CDR3 is 13 amino acids long. CDR3 sequence: CASSQQGSGSQHF. CDR3 DNA sequence: TGTGCCAGCAGCCAACAGGGGAGCGGTTCCCAGCATTTT.

The chain is built from TRBV7-9 and TRBJ1-1, with TRBD1 as a possible D gene (5 bases). The ends were cut back, 5 bases at V and 4 bases at J, with 14 bases in the middle. Germline lookup yields CDR1 SEHNR and CDR2 FQNEAQ (reference sequence). The CDR3 is 14 amino acids. The CDR3 DNA reads TGTGCCAGCAGCATGCTCGGGGGACTCACTGAAGCTTTCTTT. Translated, it gives CASSMLGGLTEAFF.

The rearrangement joins TRBV2 to TRBJ1-2; tentative D call: TRBD1 (6 bases). Germline CDR1 and CDR2: SNHLY and FYNNEI. The CDR3 covers 13 residues. The V and J ends lost 6 bases and 2 bases respectively, with 10 bases between them. This CDR3 reads CASSTDRNYGYTF. The DNA for the CDR3 is TGTGCCAGCAGCACTGACAGGAACTATGGCTACACCTTC.

V is TRBV11-2 and J is TRBJ2-1, with 9 bases fitting TRBD1. The V gene's germline CDR1 is SGHAT and CDR2 FQNNGV. With 1 base clipped from V and 7 bases from J, the junction kept 8 bases outside the gene matches. This CDR3 is built from 16 residues. The CDR3 spells CASSLVRGQGSNEQFF. CDR3 nucleotide sequence: TGTGCCAGCAGCTTAGTTCGGGGACAGGGATCGAATGAGCAGTTCTTC.

This chain links TRBV4-2 with TRBJ2-3; 10 bases align to TRBD2. After removal of 3 bases from V and 6 bases from J, the junction contained 9 bases not matched to a gene. This CDR3 region has 16 residues. Germline lookup yields CDR1 LGHNA and CDR2 YNFKEQ. The CDR3 loop is CASSQHRTSGSDTQYF. CDR3 coding DNA: TGTGCCAGCAGCCAGCATAGGACTAGCGGCTCTGATACGCAGTATTTT.

The chain couples TRBV3-1 (or the pseudogene TRBV3-2) to TRBJ1-1; D is possibly TRBD1 (5 bases). Trimming removed 3 bases from V and 8 bases from J, with 10 bases in between. This CDR3 comprises 12 residues. Germline lookup yields CDR1 LGHDT and CDR2 YNNKEL (reference sequence). CDR3 bases: TGTGCCAGCAGCCATCCAGGGAGGGAAGCTTTCTTT. It translates to CASSHPGREAFF.

The V call is TRBV9, the J call TRBJ2-5; D could derive from TRBD1 or TRBD2 (6 bases each). Trimming removed 8 bases from V and 2 bases from J, with 13 bases in between. Germline V gene sequence: CDR1 SGDLS, CDR2 YYNGEE. The CDR3 length is 13 residues. In nucleotides, the CDR3 is TGTGCCAGTCAACGAGGGGGGCAAGAGACCCAGTACTTC. Its translation: CASQRGGQETQYF.

The CDR3 spells CASSQPLDRELNTGELFF. Written as DNA, the CDR3 is TGTGCCAGCAGCCAGCCCCTCGACAGGGAACTTAACACCGGGGAGCTGTTTTTT. The gene calls are TRBV7-9 and TRBJ2-2; TRBD1 matches 7 bases. Unmatched junction bases numbered 14, after V lost 5 bases and J lost 2 bases. In germline, CDR1 is SEHNR, CDR2 FQNEAQ (reference sequence). The CDR3 consists of 18 residues.

The rearrangement links TRBV5-5 to TRBJ2-3, with 10 bases lining up with TRBD2. Unmatched junction bases numbered 2, after V lost 5 bases and J lost 2 bases. Germline loops: CDR1 SGHKS, CDR2 YYEKEE (reference sequence). CDR3 length: 14 amino acids. The CDR3 spells CASSSGGLTDTQYF. The CDR3, as DNA: TGTGCCAGCAGTAGCGGGGGGCTCACAGATACGCAGTATTTT.

The V and J genes are TRBV24-1 and TRBJ2-2; 11 nucleotides agree with TRBD2. The CDR3 contains 20 residues. Germline values: CDR1 KGHDR, CDR2 SFDVKD. V was pared by 0 bases and J by 2 bases, with 10 bases of the junction left unmatched. The CDR3: CATSDLNSGGASSNTGELFF. DNA of the CDR3: TGTGCCACCAGTGATTTGAATAGCGGGGGGGCCTCATCAAACACCGGGGAGCTGTTTTTT.

In DNA form, the CDR3 reads TGTGCCACCCCAGCAGGGCTTGACGAGCAGTACGTC. Translation: CATPAGLDEQYV. The V and J genes are TRBV2 and TRBJ2-7; maybe TRBD1 (5 bases). From germline, CDR1 is SNHLY and CDR2 FYNNEI. This CDR3 is built from 12 residues. With 10 bases removed from V and 5 bases from J, the gap between germline ends came to 15 bases.